Listed here are 5 T cell receptor beta chains from one sample, sequenced in a study of cytotoxic CD8 clonotypes in ibrutinib-treated CLL. Profiled with immunoSEQ multiplex PCR; TCRdb holds only in-frame clones, not every one. The table records tens of thousands of clones, 65% of them present only once. The sample was PBMCs, taken after 24 months of ibrutinib treatment. These receptors all stem from a human donor with chronic lymphocytic leukemia.

The chain is built from TRBV4-1 and TRBJ2-3, with 12 bases matching TRBD2. Trimming took 0 bases from V and 1 from J; bases not matched to a gene: 2. Germline loops: CDR1 MGHRA, CDR2 YSYEKL. The CDR3 length is 17 residues. CDR3 sequence (DNA): TGCGCCAGCAGCCAAGAAGGACTAGCGGGGCGCACAGATACGCAGTATTTT. It codes for CASSQEGLAGRTDTQYF.

This sequence joins TRBV29-1 and TRBJ1-2, with TRBD1 as a possible D gene (5 bases). V lost 7 bases, J lost 1 base, and 13 bases lay in between. Germline loops: CDR1 SQVTM, CDR2 ANQGSEA. The CDR3 has 13 residues. The CDR3: CSASAGGNYGYTF. The CDR3 DNA follows: TGCAGCGCTTCAGCGGGGGGTAACTATGGCTACACCTTC.

The chain links TRBV5-1 to TRBJ2-5; D may be TRBD2 (5 bases). There are 15 residues in the CDR3. The V end lost 0 bases, the J end lost 2 bases, and 11 bases lay between the germline ends. Looked up from germline, CDR1 is SGHRS and CDR2 is YFSETQ. This chain's CDR3 is CASSLASSHQETQYF. CDR3 coding DNA: TGCGCCAGCAGCTTGGCCTCTAGCCATCAAGAGACCCAGTACTTC.

This chain joins TRBV21-1 and TRBJ1-5. TRBV21-1 is noted as a pseudogene. The CDR3 spans 13 residues. The CDR3 region has the DNA TGTGCCAGCAGGAAGGAAAGCAATCAGCCCCAGCATTTT. Translated, it gives CASRKESNQPQHF.

The chain couples TRBV2 to TRBJ2-5, with 7 bases fitting TRBD2. J gave up 3 bases and V 4 bases, and 2 bases lay outside the gene matches. This CDR3 has 13 residues. The germline gives CDR1 SNHLY, CDR2 FYNNEI. In nucleotides, the CDR3 is TGTGCCAGCAGTGGGCGGGAGAAAGAGACCCAGTACTTC. It translates to CASSGREKETQYF.